This is a list of T cell receptor beta chains from one sample in a study of vaccination effects on CD4 cells after COVID-19. The antigens of these receptors remain unknown. Sequencing used immunoSEQ multiplex PCR; TCRdb keeps in-frame clones, though not all of them. The repertoire holds roughly 75,000 clones, around 76% seen once, with 4% in the top ten. Material: CD4+ T cells from PBMCs cultured with HCoV-OC43 spike peptides, obtained before COVID-19 vaccination. These receptor sequences come from a human donor who received a COVID-19 vaccine. CDR3s include the opening cysteine and the closing phenylalanine or tryptophan. The D gene is left open where the match is weak. A clone size is listed for some rows: how often the clone was seen (once, few, many), or a class if it is expanded.

abundance	d_gene	v_gene	j_gene	CDR3aa	CDR3nt
NA	TRBD1	TRBV12-3/TRBV12-4	TRBJ1-1	CASSLTGDPEAFF	TGTGCCAGCAGTCTAACAGGGGACCCTGAAGCTTTCTTT
NA	NA	TRBV27	TRBJ1-1	CASSSEMNTEAFF	TGTGCCAGCAGTTCCGAGATGAACACTGAAGCTTTCTTT
NA	TRBD1	TRBV30	TRBJ2-5	CAWNDRGSGQTQYF	TGTGCCTGGAATGACAGGGGGTCAGGGCAGACCCAGTACTTC
NA	TRBD2	TRBV19	TRBJ2-3	CASRTGTSGVGYTQYF	TGTGCCAGTAGGACCGGGACTAGCGGGGTTGGATACACGCAGTATTTT
once	TRBD1	TRBV13	TRBJ2-2	CASSQRPVTGGTGELFF	TGTGCCAGCAGCCAACGGCCTGTAACAGGGGGCACCGGGGAGCTGTTTTTT
few	NA	TRBV24-1	TRBJ2-2	CATSGLLGETLNTGELFF	TGTGCCACCAGTGGTTTGTTAGGTGAGACACTGAACACCGGGGAGCTGTTTTTT
NA	NA	TRBV23-1	TRBJ1-1	CASNFNIGYTEAFF	TGCGCCAGCAACTTTAACATTGGATACACTGAAGCTTTCTTT
once	TRBD2	TRBV11-2	TRBJ2-1	CASSLVPSGGHNEQFF	TGTGCCAGCAGCTTAGTTCCCAGCGGGGGGCACAATGAGCAGTTCTTC
few	NA	TRBV18	TRBJ1-2	CASSPGGIRGYTF	TGTGCCAGCTCACCAGGGGGGATCCGTGGCTACACCTTC
NA	NA	TRBV5-1	TRBJ2-3	CASSLLRWGTDTQYF	TGCGCCAGCAGCTTGTTGCGGTGGGGGACAGATACGCAGTATTTT
NA	TRBD1	TRBV5-4	TRBJ1-1	CASSPRQGASTEAFF	TGTGCCAGCAGCCCGAGACAGGGGGCGAGCACTGAAGCTTTCTTT
NA	TRBD1	TRBV5-1	TRBJ1-5	CASSLGGQQNQPQHF	TGCGCCAGCAGCTTGGGGGGACAGCAGAATCAGCCCCAGCATTTT
NA	NA	TRBV6-6	TRBJ1-1	CASSYSINTEAFF	TGTGCCAGCAGTTACTCTATAAACACTGAAGCTTTCTTT
few	TRBD1	TRBV5-1	TRBJ1-4	CASSLQGENEKLFF	TGCGCCAGCAGCTTACAGGGGGAAAATGAAAAACTGTTTTTT
NA	TRBD1	TRBV18	TRBJ2-3	CASSRDRGSTDTQYF	TGTGCCAGCTCACGAGACAGGGGGAGCACAGATACGCAGTATTTT
NA	TRBD2	TRBV6-2/TRBV6-3	TRBJ2-1	CASSSPRLAAGDEQFF	TGTGCCAGCAGTTCACCCCGACTAGCAGCGGGGGATGAGCAGTTCTTC
NA	TRBD1	TRBV19	TRBJ2-1	CASKDRALGQFF	TGTGCCAGTAAGGACAGGGCTTTAGGGCAGTTCTTC
NA	NA	TRBV28	TRBJ2-5	CASSPQSQETQYF	TGTGCCAGCAGTCCCCAATCCCAAGAGACCCAGTACTTC
NA	NA	TRBV2	TRBJ1-3	CATLPTEGGNTIYF	TGTGCCACCCTACCGACTGAAGGTGGAAACACCATATATTTT
NA	TRBD2	TRBV3-1/TRBV3-2	TRBJ2-5	CASSHRRGGALQETQYF	TGTGCCAGCAGCCACCGACGCGGGGGGGCCTTACAAGAGACCCAGTACTTC
NA	NA	TRBV14	TRBJ2-1	CASSFTAGVEQFF	TGTGCCAGCAGCTTTACCGCGGGCGTTGAGCAGTTCTTC
NA	NA	TRBV28	TRBJ1-4	CASSLFSPGQEKLFF	TGTGCCAGCAGTTTATTCTCCCCAGGGCAGGAAAAACTGTTTTTT
NA	NA	TRBV5-1	TRBJ1-4	CASSLAARGSNEKLFF	TGCGCCAGCAGCTTGGCGGCTCGGGGTTCTAATGAAAAACTGTTTTTT
NA	NA	TRBV2	TRBJ2-5	CASSEGGGWGRSETQYF	TGTGCCAGCAGTGAAGGGGGTGGGTGGGGTAGGTCGGAGACCCAGTACTTC
NA	NA	TRBV7-9	TRBJ1-6	CASSFGQNNSPLHF	TGTGCCAGCAGCTTCGGACAAAATAATTCACCCCTCCACTTT
NA	NA	TRBV18	TRBJ2-6	CASGPPTAASGANVLTF	TGTGCCAGCGGACCGCCGACAGCGGCCTCTGGGGCCAACGTCCTGACTTTC
NA	NA	TRBV28	TRBJ1-1	CASSSRARRAFF	TGTGCCAGCAGCTCCCGAGCCCGGCGGGCTTTCTTT
NA	NA	TRBV9	TRBJ2-1	CASSVVLGFDEQFF	TGTGCCAGCAGCGTAGTACTAGGTTTCGATGAGCAGTTCTTC
NA	TRBD1	TRBV10-3	TRBJ2-5	CAIRPGQGAPETQYF	TGTGCCATCAGACCGGGACAGGGGGCGCCGGAGACCCAGTACTTC
NA	TRBD1	TRBV7-2	TRBJ1-3	CASSFGQGGNTIYF	TGTGCCAGCAGCTTTGGACAGGGGGGGAACACCATATATTTT
NA	NA	TRBV5-1	TRBJ1-4	CASSRGGAATNEKLFF	TGCGCCAGCAGCCGGGGAGGGGCCGCAACTAATGAAAAACTGTTTTTT
few	NA	TRBV9	TRBJ1-3	CASSAREGGAAIYF	TGTGCCAGCAGCGCGAGAGAGGGGGGGGCTGCCATATATTTT
NA	NA	TRBV5-5	TRBJ2-3	CASSLTGDTQYF	TGTGCCAGCAGCTTGACCGGAGATACGCAGTATTTT
NA	TRBD1	TRBV5-1	TRBJ2-5	CASSPGTGGETQYF	TGCGCCAGCAGCCCGGGGACAGGGGGGGAGACCCAGTACTTC